This T cell receptor beta chain is from a study of OX40 agonist ivuxolimab in advanced cancers. The study, taken as a whole, reports: The antigen specificity of the peripheral T cells (those that were expanded) was not determined.

Assay: immunoSEQ multiplex PCR; the TCRdb copy retains only in-frame clones and omits some. The table shows about 67,000 clones, with roughly nine tenths occurring only once. Germline CDR1 MGHRA, CDR2 YSYEKL. This CDR3 spans 14 amino acids. V dropped 1 base and J dropped 5; count of bases not matched to a gene: 2. Comments on this clone: Its target is not known.

This receptor was taken from an adult with an advanced solid tumor such as melanoma, head and neck, liver or kidney cancer. This specimen was CD4+ or CD8+ T cells sorted from blood, taken in a trial of the OX40 agonist ivuxolimab. The chain has TRBV4-1 and TRBJ1-5, with 7 bases aligning to TRBD1. This chain's CDR3 is CASSQGQGYQPQHF. Here the CDR3 DNA reads TGCGCCAGCAGCCAAGGACAGGGTTATCAGCCCCAGCATTTT.